This T cell receptor beta chain was observed in a study of blood T cell repertoires in COVID-19. Across the study: Samples came from the United States, Italy and Spain, spanning acute and convalescent COVID-19. PBMCs, B-cell-depleted T cells, or T cells were the source of the cDNA or gDNA that made up the material.

In the authors' workflow: Using reference gene primer amplification, nucleated cell counts were estimated. Sequenced by immunoSEQ multiplex PCR; TCRdb stores in-frame clones only, minus some. That table supplies the V and J calls and clone size; D and trimming were determined from the DNA. The sample holds about 91,000 clones, 88% seen once. Germline assignment: CDR1 SGHTA and CDR2 FQGNSA. The CDR3 covers 18 residues. V lost 4 bases to trimming and J lost 6 bases; unmatched junction nucleotides: 15. The sequencing sample was made of peripheral blood. The receptor comes from a woman older than 75 with active COVID-19. V usage is TRBV7-2 and J usage is TRBJ2-1; 10 bases fit TRBD2. CDR3 DNA sequence: TGTGCCAGCAGCTCAAATACCAATCCGGGACTAGCGACCAATGAGCAGTTCTTC. It codes for CASSSNTNPGLATNEQFF.